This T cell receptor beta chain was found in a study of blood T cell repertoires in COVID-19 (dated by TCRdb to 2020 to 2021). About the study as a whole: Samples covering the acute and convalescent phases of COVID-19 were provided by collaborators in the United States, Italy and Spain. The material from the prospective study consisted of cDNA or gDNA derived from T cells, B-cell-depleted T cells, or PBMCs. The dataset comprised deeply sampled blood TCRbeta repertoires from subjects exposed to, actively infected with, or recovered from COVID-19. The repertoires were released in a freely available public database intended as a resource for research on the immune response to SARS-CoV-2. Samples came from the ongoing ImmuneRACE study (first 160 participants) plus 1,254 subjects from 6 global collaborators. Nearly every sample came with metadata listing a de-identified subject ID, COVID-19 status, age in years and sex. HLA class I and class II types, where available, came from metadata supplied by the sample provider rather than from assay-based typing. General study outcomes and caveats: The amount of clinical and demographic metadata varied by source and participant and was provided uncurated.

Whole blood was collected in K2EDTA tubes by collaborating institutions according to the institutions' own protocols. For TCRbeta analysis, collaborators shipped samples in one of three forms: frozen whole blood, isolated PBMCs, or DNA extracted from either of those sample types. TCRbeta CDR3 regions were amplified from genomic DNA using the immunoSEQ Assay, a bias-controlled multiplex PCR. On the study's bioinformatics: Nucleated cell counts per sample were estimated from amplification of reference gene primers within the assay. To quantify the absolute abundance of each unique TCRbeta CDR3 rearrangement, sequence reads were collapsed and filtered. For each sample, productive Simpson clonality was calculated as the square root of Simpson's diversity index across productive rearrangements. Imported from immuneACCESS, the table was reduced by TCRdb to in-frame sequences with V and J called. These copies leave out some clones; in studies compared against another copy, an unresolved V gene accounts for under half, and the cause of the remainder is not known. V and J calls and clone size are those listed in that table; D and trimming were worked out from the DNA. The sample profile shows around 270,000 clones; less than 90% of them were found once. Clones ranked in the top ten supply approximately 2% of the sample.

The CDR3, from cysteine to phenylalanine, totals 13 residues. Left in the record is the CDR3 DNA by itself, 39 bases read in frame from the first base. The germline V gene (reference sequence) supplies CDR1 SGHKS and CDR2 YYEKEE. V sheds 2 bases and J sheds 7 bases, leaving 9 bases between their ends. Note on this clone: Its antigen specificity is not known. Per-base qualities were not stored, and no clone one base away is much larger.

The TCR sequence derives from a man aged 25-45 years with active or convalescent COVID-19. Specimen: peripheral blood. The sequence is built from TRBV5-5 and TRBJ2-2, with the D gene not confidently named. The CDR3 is CASSLAPIGELFF. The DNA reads TGTGCCAGCAGCTTAGCTCCCATCGGGGAGCTGTTTTTT. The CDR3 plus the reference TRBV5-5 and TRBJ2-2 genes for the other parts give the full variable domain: DAGVTQSPTHLIKTRGQQVTLRCSPISGHKSVSWYQQVLGQGPQFIFQYYEKEERGRGNFPDRFSARQFPNYSSELNVNALLLGDSALYLCASSLAPIGELFFGEGSRLTVL.